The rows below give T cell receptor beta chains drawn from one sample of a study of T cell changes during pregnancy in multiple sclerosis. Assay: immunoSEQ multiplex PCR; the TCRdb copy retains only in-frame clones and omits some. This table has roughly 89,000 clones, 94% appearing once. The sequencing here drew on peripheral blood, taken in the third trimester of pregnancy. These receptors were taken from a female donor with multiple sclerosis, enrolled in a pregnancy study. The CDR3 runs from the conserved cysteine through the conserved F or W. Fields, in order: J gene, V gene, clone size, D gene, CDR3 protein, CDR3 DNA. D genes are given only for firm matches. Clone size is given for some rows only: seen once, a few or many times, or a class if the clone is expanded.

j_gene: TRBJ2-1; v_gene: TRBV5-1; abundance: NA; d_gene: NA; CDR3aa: CASSLVGGNEQFF; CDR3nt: TGCGCCAGCAGCTTGGTGGGGGGAAATGAGCAGTTCTTC
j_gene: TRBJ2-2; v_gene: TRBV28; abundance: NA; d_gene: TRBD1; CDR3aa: CASSLSVGGDLDANTGELFF; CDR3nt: TGTGCCAGCAGTTTAAGTGTAGGGGGCGACCTAGACGCGAACACCGGGGAGCTGTTTTTT
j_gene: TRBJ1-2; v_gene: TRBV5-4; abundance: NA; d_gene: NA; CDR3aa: CASSFGTNYGYTF; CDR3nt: TGTGCCAGCAGCTTCGGGACAAACTATGGCTACACCTTC
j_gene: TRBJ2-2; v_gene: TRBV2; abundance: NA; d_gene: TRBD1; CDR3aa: CASTTFGQGATGELFF; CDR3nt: TGTGCCAGCACAACCTTTGGACAGGGTGCCACCGGGGAGCTGTTTTTT
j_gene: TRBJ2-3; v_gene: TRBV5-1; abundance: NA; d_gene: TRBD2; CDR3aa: CASSGGLAESTDTQYF; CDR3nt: TGCGCCAGCAGCGGGGGACTAGCGGAAAGCACAGATACGCAGTATTTT
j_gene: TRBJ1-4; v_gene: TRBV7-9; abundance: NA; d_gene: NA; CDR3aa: CASSQRGEKLFF; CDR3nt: TGTGCCAGCAGCCAGAGGGGGGAAAAACTGTTTTTT
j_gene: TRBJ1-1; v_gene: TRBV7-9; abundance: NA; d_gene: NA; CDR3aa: CASSVEDGTNTEAFF; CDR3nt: TGTGCCAGCAGCGTCGAGGATGGTACAAACACTGAAGCTTTCTTT
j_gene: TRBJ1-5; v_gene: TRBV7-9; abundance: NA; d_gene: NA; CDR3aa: CASSLAGARDQPQHF; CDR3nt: TGTGCCAGCAGCTTAGCGGGGGCGCGAGATCAGCCCCAGCATTTT
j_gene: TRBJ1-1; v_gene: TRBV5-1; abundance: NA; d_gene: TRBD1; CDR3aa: CASSLGQGPTEAFF; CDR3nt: TGCGCCAGCAGCTTGGGACAGGGACCCACTGAAGCTTTCTTT
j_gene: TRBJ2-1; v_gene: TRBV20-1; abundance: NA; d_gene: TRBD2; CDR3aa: CSAAGGYEQFF; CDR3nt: TGCAGTGCCGCGGGGGGCTATGAGCAGTTCTTC
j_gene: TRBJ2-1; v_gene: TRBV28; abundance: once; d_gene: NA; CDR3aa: CASSLETSENEQFF; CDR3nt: TGTGCCAGCAGTCTAGAGACGAGCGAGAATGAGCAGTTCTTC
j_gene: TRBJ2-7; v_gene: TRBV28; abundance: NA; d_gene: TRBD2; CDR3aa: CASSFWSSGRNGGTYEQYF; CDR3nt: TGTGCCAGCAGTTTTTGGTCTAGCGGGAGGAATGGTGGCACCTACGAGCAGTACTTC
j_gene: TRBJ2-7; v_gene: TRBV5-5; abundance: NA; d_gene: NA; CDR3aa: CASSLSSYEQYF; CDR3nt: TGTGCCAGCAGCCTGAGCTCCTACGAGCAGTACTTC
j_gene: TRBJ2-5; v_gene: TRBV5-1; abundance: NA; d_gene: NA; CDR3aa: CASSYDRAVRGETQYF; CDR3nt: TGCGCCAGCTCCTACGACCGGGCCGTAAGGGGAGAGACCCAGTACTTC
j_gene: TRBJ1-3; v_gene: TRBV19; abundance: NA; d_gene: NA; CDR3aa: CASKTGYGNTIYF; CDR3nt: TGTGCCAGCAAGACAGGTTACGGAAACACCATATATTTT
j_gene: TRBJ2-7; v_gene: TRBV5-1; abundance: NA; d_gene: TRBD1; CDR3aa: CASKRDREYEQYF; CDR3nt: TGCGCCAGCAAACGGGACAGGGAATACGAGCAGTACTTC
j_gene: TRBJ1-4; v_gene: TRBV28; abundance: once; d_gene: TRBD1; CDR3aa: CASSLAGGNEKLFF; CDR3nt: TGTGCCAGCAGTTTGGCAGGGGGTAATGAAAAACTGTTTTTT
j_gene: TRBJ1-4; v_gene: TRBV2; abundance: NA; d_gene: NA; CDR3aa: CASKVRSEKLFF; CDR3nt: TGTGCCAGCAAGGTCCGGAGTGAAAAACTGTTTTTT
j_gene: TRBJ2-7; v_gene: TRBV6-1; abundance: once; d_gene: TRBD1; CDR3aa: CASQGTGKYEQYF; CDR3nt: TGTGCCAGCCAAGGGACAGGGAAATACGAGCAGTACTTC
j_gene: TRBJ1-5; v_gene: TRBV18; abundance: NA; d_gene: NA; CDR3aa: CASSPPGGAQHF; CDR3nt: TGTGCCAGCTCACCACCGGGAGGGGCCCAGCATTTT
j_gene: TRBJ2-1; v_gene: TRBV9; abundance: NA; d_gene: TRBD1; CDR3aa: CASSPRTGVNEQFF; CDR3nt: TGTGCCAGCAGCCCTCGGACAGGGGTCAATGAGCAGTTCTTC
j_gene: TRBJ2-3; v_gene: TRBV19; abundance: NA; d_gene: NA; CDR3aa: CASSSIGEGTDTQYF; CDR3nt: TGTGCCAGTAGTAGTATCGGGGAGGGCACAGATACGCAGTATTTT
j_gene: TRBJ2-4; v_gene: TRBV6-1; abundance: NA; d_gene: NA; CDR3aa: CASSSQLAKNIQYF; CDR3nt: TGTGCCAGCAGCTCACAGCTAGCCAAAAACATTCAGTACTTC
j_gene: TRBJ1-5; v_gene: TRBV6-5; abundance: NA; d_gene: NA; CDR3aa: CASRPNLLQPQHF; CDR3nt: TGTGCCAGCAGGCCCAACCTACTCCAGCCCCAGCATTTT
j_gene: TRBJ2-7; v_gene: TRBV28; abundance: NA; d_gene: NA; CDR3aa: CASRMGLLTYEQYF; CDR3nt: TGTGCCAGCAGGATGGGGCTCCTGACTTACGAGCAGTACTTC
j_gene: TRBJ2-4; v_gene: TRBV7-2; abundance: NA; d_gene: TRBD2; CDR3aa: CASSRETSGMNIQYF; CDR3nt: TGTGCCAGCAGCAGAGAGACTAGCGGGATGAACATTCAGTACTTC
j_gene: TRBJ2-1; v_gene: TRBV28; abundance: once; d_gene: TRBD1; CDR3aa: CASSYGTVGYNEQFF; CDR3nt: TGTGCCAGCAGCTACGGGACAGTGGGATACAATGAGCAGTTCTTC
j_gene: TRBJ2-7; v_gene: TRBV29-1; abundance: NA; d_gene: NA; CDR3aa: CSAGTSAYEQYF; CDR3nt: TGCAGCGCCGGGACTTCAGCCTACGAGCAGTACTTC
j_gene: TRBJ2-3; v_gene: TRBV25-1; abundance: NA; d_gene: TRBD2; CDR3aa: CASSGLAEDTQYF; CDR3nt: TGTGCCAGCAGCGGACTAGCAGAAGATACGCAGTATTTT
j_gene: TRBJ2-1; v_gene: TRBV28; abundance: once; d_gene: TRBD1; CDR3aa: CASRRQGNEQFF; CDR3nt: TGTGCCAGCAGAAGACAGGGGAATGAGCAGTTCTTC
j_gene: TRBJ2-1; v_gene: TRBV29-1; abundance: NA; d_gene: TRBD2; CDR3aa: CSVLGLAISYNEQFF; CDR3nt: TGCAGCGTGTTGGGACTAGCAATCTCCTACAATGAGCAGTTCTTC
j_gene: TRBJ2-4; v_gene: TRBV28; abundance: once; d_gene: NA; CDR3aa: CASSSWGLFKNIQYF; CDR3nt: TGTGCCAGCAGTTCGTGGGGACTTTTCAAAAACATTCAGTACTTC
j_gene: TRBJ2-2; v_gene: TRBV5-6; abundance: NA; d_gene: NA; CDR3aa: CASSSPIPGELFF; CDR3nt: TGTGCCAGCAGCTCCCCCATCCCCGGGGAGCTGTTTTTT
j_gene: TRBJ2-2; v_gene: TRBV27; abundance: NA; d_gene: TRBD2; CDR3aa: CASSVLALTNTGELFF; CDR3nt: TGTGCCAGCAGTGTACTAGCGTTGACGAACACCGGGGAGCTGTTTTTT
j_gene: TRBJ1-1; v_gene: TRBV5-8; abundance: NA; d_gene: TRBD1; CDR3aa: CASSPYRGLNTEAFF; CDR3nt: TGTGCCAGCAGCCCCTACAGGGGGCTGAACACTGAAGCTTTCTTT
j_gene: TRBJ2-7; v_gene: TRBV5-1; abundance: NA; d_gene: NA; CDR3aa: CASRSSPSYEQYF; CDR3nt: TGCGCCAGCCGTTCTTCCCCGTCCTACGAGCAGTACTTC
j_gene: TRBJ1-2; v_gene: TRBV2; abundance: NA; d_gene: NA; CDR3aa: CASSEGGVYGYTF; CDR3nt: TGTGCCAGCAGTGAGGGCGGGGTATATGGCTACACCTTC
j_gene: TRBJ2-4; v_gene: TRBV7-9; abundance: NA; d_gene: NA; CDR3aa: CASSLGQGAKNIQYF; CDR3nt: TGTGCCAGCAGCTTAGGCCAGGGAGCCAAAAACATTCAGTACTTC
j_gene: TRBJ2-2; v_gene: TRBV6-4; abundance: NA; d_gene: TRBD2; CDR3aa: CASSPIAGANTGELFF; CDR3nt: TGTGCCAGCAGTCCGATCGCGGGAGCGAACACCGGGGAGCTGTTTTTT
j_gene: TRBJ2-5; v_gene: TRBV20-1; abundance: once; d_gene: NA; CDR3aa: CSARDPLTQYF; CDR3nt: TGCAGTGCTAGAGATCCCTTGACCCAGTACTTC
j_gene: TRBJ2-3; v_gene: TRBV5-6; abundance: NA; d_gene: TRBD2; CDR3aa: CASSLGLAGVANTQYF; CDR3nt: TGTGCCAGCAGCTTGGGACTAGCGGGAGTAGCAAACACGCAGTATTTT
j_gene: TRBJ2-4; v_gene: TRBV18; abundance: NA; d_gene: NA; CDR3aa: CASSPPDGRGFQNIQYF; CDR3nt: TGTGCCAGCTCACCACCGGACGGCAGGGGCTTCCAAAACATTCAGTACTTC
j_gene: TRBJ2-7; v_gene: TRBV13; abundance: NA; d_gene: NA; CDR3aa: CASSFMSSGYEQYF; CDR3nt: TGTGCCAGCAGCTTTATGTCCAGCGGTTACGAGCAGTACTTC
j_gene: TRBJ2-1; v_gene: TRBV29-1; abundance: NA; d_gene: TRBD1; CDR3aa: CSVDPHDRVGDEQFF; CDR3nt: TGCAGCGTTGATCCCCACGACAGGGTTGGGGATGAGCAGTTCTTC
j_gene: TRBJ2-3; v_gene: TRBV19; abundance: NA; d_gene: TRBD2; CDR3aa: CATQGLAGPTDTQYF; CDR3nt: TGTGCCACCCAGGGACTAGCGGGACCCACAGATACGCAGTATTTT
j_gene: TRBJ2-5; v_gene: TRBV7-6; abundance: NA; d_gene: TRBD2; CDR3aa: CASSTPAIAGRETQYF; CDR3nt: TGTGCCAGCAGTACACCCGCGATAGCGGGACGGGAGACCCAGTACTTC
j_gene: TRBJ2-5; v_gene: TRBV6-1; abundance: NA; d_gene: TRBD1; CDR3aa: CASSKGTGTQETQYF; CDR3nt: TGTGCCAGCAGTAAGGGGACAGGGACCCAAGAGACCCAGTACTTC
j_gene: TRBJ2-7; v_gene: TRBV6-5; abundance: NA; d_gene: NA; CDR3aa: CASSQGQLYEQYF; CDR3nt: TGTGCCAGCAGTCAAGGACAGCTCTACGAGCAGTACTTC
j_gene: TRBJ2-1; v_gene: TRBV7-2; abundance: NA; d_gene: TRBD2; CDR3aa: CASVRGGSKNEQFF; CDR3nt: TGTGCCAGCGTCCGCGGCGGGAGTAAGAATGAGCAGTTCTTC
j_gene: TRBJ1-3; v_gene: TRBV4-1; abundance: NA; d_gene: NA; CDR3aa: CASSEPRGSGNTIYF; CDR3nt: TGCGCCAGCAGCGAGCCCAGGGGCTCTGGAAACACCATATATTTT
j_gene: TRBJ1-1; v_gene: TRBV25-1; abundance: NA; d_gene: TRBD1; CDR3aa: CASADRRNTEAFF; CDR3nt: TGTGCCAGCGCGGACAGGAGGAACACTGAAGCTTTCTTT
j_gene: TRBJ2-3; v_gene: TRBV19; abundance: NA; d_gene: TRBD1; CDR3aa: CASQSGTGPTDTQYF; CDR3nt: TGTGCCAGCCAGTCCGGGACAGGGCCCACAGATACGCAGTATTTT
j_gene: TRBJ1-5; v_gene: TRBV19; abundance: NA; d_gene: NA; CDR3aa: CASTILKGQGMGQPQHF; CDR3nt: TGTGCCAGTACCATTCTTAAGGGGCAGGGAATGGGTCAGCCCCAGCATTTT
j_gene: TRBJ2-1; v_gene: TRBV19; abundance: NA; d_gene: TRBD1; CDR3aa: CASSIRDRGKKQQFF; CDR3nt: TGTGCCAGTAGTATACGGGACAGGGGCAAGAAGCAGCAGTTCTTC